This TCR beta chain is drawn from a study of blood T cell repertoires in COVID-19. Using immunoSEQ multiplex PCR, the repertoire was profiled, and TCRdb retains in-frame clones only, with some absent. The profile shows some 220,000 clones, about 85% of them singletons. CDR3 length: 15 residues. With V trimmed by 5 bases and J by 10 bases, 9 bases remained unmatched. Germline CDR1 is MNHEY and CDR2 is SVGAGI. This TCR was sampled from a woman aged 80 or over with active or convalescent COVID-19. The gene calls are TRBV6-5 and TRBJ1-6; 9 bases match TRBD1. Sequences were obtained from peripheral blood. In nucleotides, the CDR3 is TGTGCCAGCAGTCCCCAGGACAGGGGTAGGTCACCCCTCCACTTT. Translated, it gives CASSPQDRGRSPLHF.